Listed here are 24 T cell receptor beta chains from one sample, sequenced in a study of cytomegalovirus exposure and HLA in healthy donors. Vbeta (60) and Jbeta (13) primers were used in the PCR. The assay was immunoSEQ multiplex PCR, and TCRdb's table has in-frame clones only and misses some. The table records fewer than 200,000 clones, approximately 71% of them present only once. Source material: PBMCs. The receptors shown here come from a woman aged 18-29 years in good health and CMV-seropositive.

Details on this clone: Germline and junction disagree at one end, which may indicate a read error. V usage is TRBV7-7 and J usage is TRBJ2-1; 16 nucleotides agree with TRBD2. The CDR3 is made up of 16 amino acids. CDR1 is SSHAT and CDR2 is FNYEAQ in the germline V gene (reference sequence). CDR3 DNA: TGTGCTAGCAGCGCCGGGACTAGCGGGGGGGATACTGAGCAGTTCTTC. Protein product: CASSAGTSGGDTEQFF.

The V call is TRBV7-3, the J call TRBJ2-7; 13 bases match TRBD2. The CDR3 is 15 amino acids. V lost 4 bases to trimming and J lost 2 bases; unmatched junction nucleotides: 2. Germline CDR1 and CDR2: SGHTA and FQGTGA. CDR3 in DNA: TGTGCCAGCAGCTGGGGACTAGCGGGGCCCTACGAGCAGTACTTC. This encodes CASSWGLAGPYEQYF.

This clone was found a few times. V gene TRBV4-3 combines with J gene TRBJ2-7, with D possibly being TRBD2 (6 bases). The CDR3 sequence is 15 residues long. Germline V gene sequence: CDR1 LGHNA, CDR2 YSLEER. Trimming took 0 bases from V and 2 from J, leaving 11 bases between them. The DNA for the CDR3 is TGCGCCAGCAGCCAAGATCGGAGGGAAACCTACGAGCAGTACTTC. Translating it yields CASSQDRRETYEQYF.

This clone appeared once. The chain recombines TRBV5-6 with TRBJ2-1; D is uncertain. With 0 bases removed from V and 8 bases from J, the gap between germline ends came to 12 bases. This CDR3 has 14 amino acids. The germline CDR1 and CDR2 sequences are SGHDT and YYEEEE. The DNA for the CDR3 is TGTGCCAGCAGCTTGGCTGGCCTTTTCCATGAGCAGTTCTTC. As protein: CASSLAGLFHEQFF.

CDR3 loop: CASSLAGTEAYEQYF. The CDR3 nucleotides are TGTGCCAGCAGCTTGGCCGGGACAGAAGCCTACGAGCAGTACTTC. The rearrangement uses TRBV5-4 and TRBJ2-7, with TRBD1 matching over 7 bases. V was pared by 0 bases and J by 2 bases, with 5 bases of the junction left unmatched. Germline lookup yields CDR1 SGHNT and CDR2 YYREEE (reference sequence). The CDR3 consists of 15 residues.

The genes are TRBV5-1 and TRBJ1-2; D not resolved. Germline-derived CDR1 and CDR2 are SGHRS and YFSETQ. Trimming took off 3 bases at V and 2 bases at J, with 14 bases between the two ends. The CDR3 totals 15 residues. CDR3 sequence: CASSSATTPNYGYTF. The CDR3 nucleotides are TGCGCCAGCAGCTCCGCAACAACCCCGAACTATGGCTACACCTTC.

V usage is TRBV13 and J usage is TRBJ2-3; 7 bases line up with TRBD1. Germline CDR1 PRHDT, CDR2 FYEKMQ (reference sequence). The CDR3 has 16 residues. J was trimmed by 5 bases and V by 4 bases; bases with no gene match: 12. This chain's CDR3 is CASSSTGAESEDTQYF. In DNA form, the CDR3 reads TGTGCCAGCAGCTCAACAGGGGCGGAGTCTGAAGATACGCAGTATTTT.

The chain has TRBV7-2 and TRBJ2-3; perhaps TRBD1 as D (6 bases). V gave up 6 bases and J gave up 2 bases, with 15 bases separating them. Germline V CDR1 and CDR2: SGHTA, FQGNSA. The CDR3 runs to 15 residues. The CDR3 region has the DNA TGTGCCAGCAGGGGGGAAGGACAGTTCACAGATACGCAGTATTTT. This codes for CASRGEGQFTDTQYF.

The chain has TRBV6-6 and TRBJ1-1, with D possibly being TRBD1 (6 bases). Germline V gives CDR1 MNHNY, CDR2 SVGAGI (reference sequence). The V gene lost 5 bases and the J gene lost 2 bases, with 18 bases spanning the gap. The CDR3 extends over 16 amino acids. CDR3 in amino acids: CASSHMRGAENTEAFF. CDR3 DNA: TGTGCCAGCAGTCACATGCGGGGGGCTGAAAACACTGAAGCTTTCTTT.

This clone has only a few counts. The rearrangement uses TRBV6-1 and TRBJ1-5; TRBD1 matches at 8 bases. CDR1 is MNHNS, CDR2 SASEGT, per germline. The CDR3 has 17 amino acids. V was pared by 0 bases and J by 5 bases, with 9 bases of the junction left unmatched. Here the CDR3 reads CASSEARTGRIDQPQHF. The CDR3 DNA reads TGTGCCAGCAGTGAAGCCCGGACAGGGCGGATAGATCAGCCCCAGCATTTT.

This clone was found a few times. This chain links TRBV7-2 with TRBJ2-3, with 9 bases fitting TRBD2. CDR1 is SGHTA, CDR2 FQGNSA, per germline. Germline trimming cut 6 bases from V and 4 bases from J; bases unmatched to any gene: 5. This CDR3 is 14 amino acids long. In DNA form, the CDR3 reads TGTGCCAGCAGGATAGCGGGGGTCCCAGATACGCAGTATTTT. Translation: CASRIAGVPDTQYF.

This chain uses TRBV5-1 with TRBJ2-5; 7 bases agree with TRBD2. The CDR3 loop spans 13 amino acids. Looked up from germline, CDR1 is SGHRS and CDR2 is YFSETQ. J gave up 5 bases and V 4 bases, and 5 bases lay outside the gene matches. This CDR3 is CASSNQGGETQYF. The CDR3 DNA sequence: TGCGCCAGCAGCAACCAGGGAGGGGAGACCCAGTACTTC. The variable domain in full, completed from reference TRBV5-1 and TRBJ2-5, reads KAGVTQTPRYLIKTRGQQVTLSCSPISGHRSVSWYQQTPGQGLQFLFEYFSETQRNKGNFPGRFSGRQFSNSRSEMNVSTLELGDSALYLCASSNQGGETQYFGPGTRLLVL.

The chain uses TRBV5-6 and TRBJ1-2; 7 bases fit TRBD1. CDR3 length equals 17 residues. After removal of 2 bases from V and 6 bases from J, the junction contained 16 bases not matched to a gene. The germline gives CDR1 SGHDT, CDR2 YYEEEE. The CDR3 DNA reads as TGTGCCAGCAGCTTCGGCCCGGACAGGATCGGGGCGAATGGCTACACCTTC. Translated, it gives CASSFGPDRIGANGYTF. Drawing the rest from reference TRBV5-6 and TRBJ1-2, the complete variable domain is DAGVTQSPTHLIKTRGQQVTLRCSPKSGHDTVSWYQQALGQGPQFIFQYYEEEERQRGNFPDRFSGHQFPNYSSELNVNALLLGDSALYLCASSFGPDRIGANGYTFGSGTRLTVV.

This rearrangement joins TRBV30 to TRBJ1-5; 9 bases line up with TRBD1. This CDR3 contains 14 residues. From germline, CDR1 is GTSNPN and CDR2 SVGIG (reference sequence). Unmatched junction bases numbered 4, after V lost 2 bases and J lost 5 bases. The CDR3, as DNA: TGTGCCTGGAGTCAACAGGGGGCCTATCAGCCCCAGCATTTT. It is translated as CAWSQQGAYQPQHF.

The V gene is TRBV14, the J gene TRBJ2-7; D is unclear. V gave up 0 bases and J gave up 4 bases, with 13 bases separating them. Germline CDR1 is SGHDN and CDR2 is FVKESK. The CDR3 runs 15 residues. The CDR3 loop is CASSQDSDRSYEQYF. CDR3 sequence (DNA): TGTGCCAGCAGCCAAGACAGCGATAGGTCTTACGAGCAGTACTTC.

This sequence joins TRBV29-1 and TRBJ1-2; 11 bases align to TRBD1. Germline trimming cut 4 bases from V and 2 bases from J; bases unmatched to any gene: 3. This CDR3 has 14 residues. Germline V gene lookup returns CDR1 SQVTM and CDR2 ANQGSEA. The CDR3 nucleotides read TGCAGCGTTGTGGGGGACAGGGGGAACTATGGCTACACCTTC. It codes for CSVVGDRGNYGYTF.

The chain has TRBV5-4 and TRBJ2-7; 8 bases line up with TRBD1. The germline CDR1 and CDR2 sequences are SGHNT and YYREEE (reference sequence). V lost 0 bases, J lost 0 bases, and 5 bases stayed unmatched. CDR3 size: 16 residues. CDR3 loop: CASSLDQGAGSYEQYF. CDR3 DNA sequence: TGTGCCAGCAGCTTGGATCAGGGGGCAGGCTCCTACGAGCAGTACTTC. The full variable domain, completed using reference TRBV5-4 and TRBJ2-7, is ETGVTQSPTHLIKTRGQQVTLRCSSQSGHNTVSWYQQALGQGPQFIFQYYREEENGRGNFPPRFSGLQFPNYSSELNVNALELDDSALYLCASSLDQGAGSYEQYFGPGTRLTVT.

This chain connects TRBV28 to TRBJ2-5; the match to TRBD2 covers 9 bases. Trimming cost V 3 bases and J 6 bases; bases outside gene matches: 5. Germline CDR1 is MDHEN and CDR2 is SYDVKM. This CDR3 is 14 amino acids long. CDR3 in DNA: TGTGCCAGCAGTTTTAGCGGGGGTTTGAAGACCCAGTACTTC. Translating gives CASSFSGGLKTQYF. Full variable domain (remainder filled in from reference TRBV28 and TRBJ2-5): DVKVTQSSRYLVKRTGEKVFLECVQDMDHENMFWYRQDPGLGLRLIYFSYDVKMKEKGDIPEGYSVSREKKERFSLILESASTNQTSMYLCASSFSGGLKTQYFGPGTRLLVL.

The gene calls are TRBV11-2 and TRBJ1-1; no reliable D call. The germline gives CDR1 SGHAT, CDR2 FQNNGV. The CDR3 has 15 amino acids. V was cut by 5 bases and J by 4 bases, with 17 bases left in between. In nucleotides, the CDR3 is TGTGCCAGCAGCAGCCCTAAGAAGGGAGGCACTGAAGCTTTCTTT. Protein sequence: CASSSPKKGGTEAFF.

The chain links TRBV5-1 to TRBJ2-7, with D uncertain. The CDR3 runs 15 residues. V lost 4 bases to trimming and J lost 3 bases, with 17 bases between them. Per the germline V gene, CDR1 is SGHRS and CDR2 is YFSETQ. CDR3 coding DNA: TGCGCCAGCAGCCTCACTCCCTTGCCCATCTACGAGCAGTACTTC. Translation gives CASSLTPLPIYEQYF.

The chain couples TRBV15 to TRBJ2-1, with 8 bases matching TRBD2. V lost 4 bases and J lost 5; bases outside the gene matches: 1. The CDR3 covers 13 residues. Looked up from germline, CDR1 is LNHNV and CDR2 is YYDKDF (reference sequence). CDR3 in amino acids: CATSTGLDNEQFF. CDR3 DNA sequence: TGTGCCACCAGCACGGGACTAGACAATGAGCAGTTCTTC.

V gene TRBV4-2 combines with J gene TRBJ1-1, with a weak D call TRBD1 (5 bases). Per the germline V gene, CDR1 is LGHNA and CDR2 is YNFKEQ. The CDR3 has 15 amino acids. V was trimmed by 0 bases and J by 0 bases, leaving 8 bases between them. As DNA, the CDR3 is TGTGCCAGCAGCCAAGATGGGGCCCTGAACACTGAAGCTTTCTTT. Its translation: CASSQDGALNTEAFF.

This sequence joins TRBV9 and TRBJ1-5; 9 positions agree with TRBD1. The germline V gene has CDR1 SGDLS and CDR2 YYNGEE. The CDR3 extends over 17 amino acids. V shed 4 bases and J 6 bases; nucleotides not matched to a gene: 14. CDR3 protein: CASSPGQGLLAGQPQHF. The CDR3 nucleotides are TGTGCCAGCAGCCCGGGACAGGGACTGTTAGCTGGTCAGCCCCAGCATTTT. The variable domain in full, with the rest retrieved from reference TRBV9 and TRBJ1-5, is DSGVTQTPKHLITATGQRVTLRCSPRSGDLSVYWYQQSLDQGLQFLIQYYNGEERAKGNILERFSAQQFPDLHSELNLSSLELGDSALYFCASSPGQGLLAGQPQHFGDGTRLSIL.

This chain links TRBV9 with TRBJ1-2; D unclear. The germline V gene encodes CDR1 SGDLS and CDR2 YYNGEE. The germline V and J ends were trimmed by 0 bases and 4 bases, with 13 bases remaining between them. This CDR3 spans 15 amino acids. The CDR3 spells CASSVALGQVYGYTF. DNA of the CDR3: TGTGCCAGCAGCGTAGCTCTGGGCCAGGTCTATGGCTACACCTTC.